These T cell receptor beta chains were read from a single sample in a study of CD8 T cells in ankylosing spondylitis. TCRdb reprocessed the 5' RACE reads with MiXCR, giving one entry per CDR3 protein. The sample consists of 220,000 or so distinct CDR3 sequences, around 16% of them appearing once. Sample: blood, either unsorted or a sorted T cell fraction (not recorded which). These receptors were taken from a male donor with ankylosing spondylitis. CDR3s include the opening cysteine and the closing phenylalanine or tryptophan. The D gene is left open where the match is weak. Only part of the rows carry a size: once, few, many, or a class if the clone is expanded.

TRBD2	TRBV12-3/TRBV12-4	many	TRBJ2-1	TGTGCCAGCAGTTTAAGTAGCGGGAGAATCAATGAGCAGTTCTTC	CASSLSSGRINEQFF
TRBD1	TRBV7-2	-	TRBJ2-7	TGTGCCAGCAGCGAGGGACAGGCGGCCTACGAGCAGTACTTC	CASSEGQAAYEQYF
-	TRBV3-1	few	TRBJ2-2	TGTGCCAGCAGCTCCCGGGAGTGGGACACCGGGGAGCTGTTTTTT	CASSSREWDTGELFF
-	TRBV4-3	many	TRBJ2-7	TGCGCCAGCAGCCAAGACCCAAGCTCCTACGAGCAGTACTTC	CASSQDPSSYEQYF
TRBD1	TRBV12-3/TRBV12-4	-	TRBJ2-1	TGTGCCAGCAGCCATGGGACAGGGGACAAGTACAATGAGCAGTTCTTC	CASSHGTGDKYNEQFF
-	TRBV14	-	TRBJ1-1	TGTGCCAGCAGCCGCTTACCGGGACAACTGAACACTGAAGCTTTCTTT	CASSRLPGQLNTEAFF
-	TRBV11-2	-	TRBJ2-3	TGTGCCAGCAGCTTATGGGGCGGGTGGGCCGATGAGGACACAGATACGCAGTATTTT	CASSLWGGWADEDTDTQYF
TRBD1	TRBV7-3	-	TRBJ1-1	TGTGCCAGCAGCCCCACAGGGGGCGAGACTGAAGCTTTCTTT	CASSPTGGETEAFF
-	TRBV29-1	many	TRBJ2-7	TGCAGCGTGGAGACAGAGCCCACCTACGAGCAGTACTTC	CSVETEPTYEQYF
-	TRBV28	many	TRBJ2-1	TGTGCCAGCAGTTTATGGGGACACGACGTCTTATACAATGAGCAGTTCTTC	CASSLWGHDVLYNEQFF
-	TRBV10-3	-	TRBJ1-1	TGTGCCATCAGTGAGCCAACCCCCACAGGTCCGGTCGCTCCTCTGAACACTGGAGCTTTCTTT	CAISEPTPTGPVAPLNTGAFF
-	TRBV5-5	few	TRBJ1-5	TGTGCCAGCAGCACAGGGACGGACTATAGCAATCAGCCCCAGCATTTT	CASSTGTDYSNQPQHF
-	TRBV14	few	TRBJ2-3	TGTGCCAGCAGCCCCGCGGTTGCAGATACGCAGTATTTT	CASSPAVADTQYF
-	TRBV5-1	few	TRBJ2-7	TGCGCCAGCAGCTGGAGGGCCACAGGGGACGAGCAGTACTTC	CASSWRATGDEQYF
-	TRBV19	few	TRBJ2-4	TGTGCCAGTAGTATCTCCCCTTCCAAAAACATTCAGTACTTC	CASSISPSKNIQYF
TRBD1	TRBV12-3/TRBV12-4	few	TRBJ1-2	TGTGCCAGCAGTCCGGGACAGCTTAACTATGGCTACACCTTC	CASSPGQLNYGYTF
-	TRBV7-9	-	TRBJ2-5	TGTGCCAGCAACCCGCCAGGGGATGAGACCCAGTACTTC	CASNPPGDETQYF
TRBD2	TRBV12-3/TRBV12-4	many	TRBJ2-2	TGTGCCAGCACCGGACTAGCGGTGATCCCCGCGAACACCGGGGAGCTGTTTTTT	CASTGLAVIPANTGELFF
-	TRBV3-1	-	TRBJ2-1	TGTGCCAGCAGCCAGGAAGGACCCCACAATGAGCAGTTCTTC	CASSQEGPHNEQFF
TRBD2	TRBV4-1	few	TRBJ2-1	TGCGCCAGCAGCCAAGCTAGCGGACGGGTGCAGTTCTTC	CASSQASGRVQFF
TRBD2	TRBV5-6	-	TRBJ2-3	TGTGCCAGCAGCCCCTGGGGACTAGCGGGCACAGATACGCAGTATTTT	CASSPWGLAGTDTQYF
-	TRBV21-1	-	TRBJ2-7	TGTGCCAGCAGCAAAGGGGTGGCAAAATACGAGCAGTACTTC	CASSKGVAKYEQYF
-	TRBV6-5	many	TRBJ2-7	TGTGCCAGCAGTTACGGGGCAGGCCTCCACGAGCAGTACTTC	CASSYGAGLHEQYF